These 22 T cell receptor beta chains were all obtained from the same sample, sequenced in a study of regulatory T cells in long-lasting Graves disease. CDR3 regions were amplified by Arm-PCR using iRepertoire HTBI primers to build TCR beta libraries. TCRdb independently ran MiXCR on the multiplex PCR reads; one entry per CDR3 protein. Here the sample spans hundreds of thousands of distinct CDR3 sequences, around 15% being singletons. Time point of the sample: newly diagnosed GD, antithyroid drugs for less than 3 months. PBMC RNA served as the TCR library source. These data were likewise used in another study, on T cells in Graves' hyperthyroidism and ophthalmopathy.

Sequenced material: peripheral blood mononuclear cells (PBMCs), taken at new diagnosis, from a patient treated with antithyroid drugs. These receptors were collected from a man aged 18 to 35 with Graves disease.

This chain uses TRBV14 with TRBJ2-1, with D maybe TRBD1 (6 bases). CDR3 length: 15 residues. Germline CDR1 is SGHDN and CDR2 is FVKESK. V was cut by 1 base and J by 4 bases, with 11 bases left in between. The chain's CDR3 is CASSQVGTYYNEQFF. The CDR3 nucleotides read TGTGCCAGCAGCCAAGTCGGGACATATTACAATGAGCAGTTCTTC.

This chain uses TRBV28 with TRBJ1-1; D call uncertain. The V gene lost 3 bases and the J gene lost 2 bases, with 7 bases spanning the gap. The CDR3 spans 13 residues. Per germline, CDR1 MDHEN and CDR2 SYDVKM. CDR3 amino acids: CASSFLINTEAFF. In DNA, the CDR3 is TGTGCCAGCAGTTTTTTGATTAACACTGAAGCTTTCTTT.

This clonotype was detected a few times. CDR3 coding DNA: TGTGCCATCAGTGAGAAAGACTATGGCTACACCTTC. Residues: CAISEKDYGYTF. The genes are TRBV10-3 and TRBJ1-2; no clear D gene. Germline V gene lookup returns CDR1 ENHRY and CDR2 SYGVKD. Deletions cut 2 bases from V and 3 bases from J, with 4 bases between. CDR3 length: 12 residues.

This clonotype was recorded many times. CDR3 bases: TGTGCCAGCAGTTTGACAGCTGACCACGAGCAGTACTTC. Residues: CASSLTADHEQYF. The chain uses TRBV12-3 or TRBV12-4 and TRBJ2-7; possible D gene TRBD1, 5 bases. V was clipped by 3 bases and J by 5 bases, with 11 bases between them. The CDR3 length is 13 residues.

This clonotype came up many times. This sequence joins TRBV12-3 or TRBV12-4 and TRBJ2-7, with 11 bases that match TRBD2. The CDR3 totals 15 residues. V shed 5 bases and J 6 bases; nucleotides not matched to a gene: 9. CDR3 nucleotide sequence: TGTGCCAGCAGTACCACTAGCGGGAGTAAGAGCGAGCAGTACTTC. This gives the protein CASSTTSGSKSEQYF.

The V call is TRBV6-5, the J call TRBJ2-7; 7 bases align to TRBD1. V lost 1 base, J lost 6 bases, and 12 bases stayed unmatched. Per germline, CDR1 MNHEY and CDR2 SVGAGI. The length of the CDR3 is 16 residues. CDR3 coding DNA: TGTGCCAGCAGTTACTATGTGGCAGGGGGTACGGGCGAGCAGTACTTC. Translated: CASSYYVAGGTGEQYF.

This clonotype was seen repeatedly, ten times or more. The rearrangement joins TRBV5-1 to TRBJ1-1; possibly TRBD1 for D (5 bases). V was clipped by 4 bases and J by 0 bases, with 16 bases between them. The CDR3 totals 16 residues. Per the germline V gene, CDR1 is SGHRS and CDR2 is YFSETQ. CDR3 bases: TGCGCCAGCAGCCCTCAGGGTTTGGGTATGAACACTGAAGCTTTCTTT. Amino acid sequence: CASSPQGLGMNTEAFF.

The rearrangement joins TRBV20-1 to TRBJ2-7; the D gene is possibly TRBD1 (6 bases). The germline V gene has CDR1 DFQATT and CDR2 SNEGSKA (reference sequence). With 3 bases removed from V and 4 bases from J, the gap between germline ends came to 13 bases. The CDR3 is 13 amino acids. CDR3 DNA sequence: TGCAGTGCTAGGGGTTACACAGGGTACGAGCAGTACTTC. Translation gives CSARGYTGYEQYF.

This clonotype was counted at least ten times. The chain combines TRBV28 with TRBJ2-3; no reliable D call. The germline V gene encodes CDR1 MDHEN and CDR2 SYDVKM. The CDR3 sequence is 18 residues long. Trimming cost V 5 bases and J 2 bases, with 23 bases left between them. The chain's CDR3 is CASSHSGRQITVTDTQYF. The CDR3 nucleotides read TGTGCCAGCAGTCACTCCGGACGGCAGATTACCGTCACAGATACGCAGTATTTT.

This clonotype occurred many times. At one of its ends the junction is not consistent with the germline gene, which may arise from a read error. The chain uses TRBV2 and TRBJ1-2, with D hard to call. The CDR3 sequence is 13 residues long. In germline, CDR1 is SNHLY, CDR2 FYNNEI. The CDR3 is CARSAPGNYGYTF. The CDR3 nucleotides read TGTGCCAGGAGTGCCCCAGGAAACTATGGCTACACCTTC.

This rearrangement joins TRBV4-1 to TRBJ1-1; TRBD1 might be the D (5 bases). V lost 3 bases to trimming and J lost 3 bases, with 14 bases between them. The CDR3 has 15 amino acids. In germline, CDR1 is MGHRA, CDR2 YSYEKL. The CDR3 DNA reads TGCGCCAGCAGCCAGCTCAGGGAATTCGACACTGAAGCTTTCTTT. Translation: CASSQLREFDTEAFF.

With regard to this clonotype: Just one base apart from a much larger clone, this may be a read error. This sequence joins TRBV5-1 and TRBJ2-3, with D perhaps TRBD1 (5 bases). The CDR3 is made up of 14 amino acids. From germline, CDR1 is SGHRS and CDR2 YFSETQ. Written as DNA, the CDR3 is TGCGCCAGCAGCCCCAGGGCCACCACAGATACGCGGTATTTT. As protein: CASSPRATTDTRYF.

V and J are TRBV24-1 and TRBJ1-5; 11 positions match TRBD1. CDR1 and CDR2 (germline): KGHDR, SFDVKD. The V segment lost 5 bases and the J segment 5 bases; nucleotides outside the gene matches: 4. The CDR3 has 15 amino acids. CDR3 sequence (DNA): TGTGCCACCAGTGCTGGGGGACAGGGGGATCAGCCCCAGCATTTT. Amino acids: CATSAGGQGDQPQHF.

This clonotype was counted many times. The chain carries TRBV3-1 and TRBJ2-5; TRBD2 might be the D (5 bases). Trimming cost V 4 bases and J 2 bases, with 17 bases left between them. The CDR3 contains 16 residues. Germline V lookup: CDR1 LGHDT, CDR2 YNNKEL (reference sequence). The chain's CDR3 is CASSPTDRREQETQYF. In nucleotides, the CDR3 is TGTGCCAGCAGCCCAACTGATCGAAGGGAGCAAGAGACCCAGTACTTC.

This clonotype occurred a few times. The chain uses TRBV5-1 and TRBJ2-5; 7 nucleotides agree with TRBD2. This CDR3 region has 15 residues. The germline CDR1 and CDR2 sequences are SGHRS and YFSETQ. V trimming: 2 bases; J trimming: 2 bases; junction bases outside the gene matches: 6. CDR3 sequence: CASSLNPSGQETQYF. In DNA form, the CDR3 reads TGCGCCAGCAGCTTAAACCCTAGCGGTCAAGAGACCCAGTACTTC.

The table lists this clonotype with a few counts. This chain links TRBV20-1 with TRBJ1-2, with a weak D call TRBD1 (5 bases). Germline loops: CDR1 DFQATT, CDR2 SNEGSKA (reference sequence). This CDR3 region has 15 residues. Trimming took off 0 bases at V and 4 bases at J, with 15 bases between the two ends. CDR3 protein: CSAREGAGGSYGYTF. In nucleotides, the CDR3 is TGCAGTGCTAGAGAGGGCGCGGGGGGTTCCTATGGCTACACCTTC.

Concerning this clonotype itself: This may arise from a read error, as a much more abundant clone is one base away. The chain combines TRBV3-1 with TRBJ2-1; the match to TRBD2 covers 8 bases. Germline trimming cut 5 bases from V and 10 bases from J; bases unmatched to any gene: 10. This CDR3 is 14 amino acids long. The germline CDR1 and CDR2 sequences are LGHDT and YNNKEL (reference sequence). In DNA, the CDR3 is TGTGCCAGCAGCTTCCAAGCGGGAGTAGGGGAGCAGTTCTTC. Translating gives CASSFQAGVGEQFF.

This clonotype was picked up many times. The rearrangement uses TRBV14 and TRBJ2-1, with D unclear. The V end was cut by 4 bases, the J end by 7 bases, with 11 bases between. The CDR3 is 13 amino acids. Germline CDR1 is SGHDN and CDR2 is FVKESK. In DNA form, the CDR3 reads TGTGCCAGCAGCCCAAGGATAGGGAATGAGCAGTTCTTC. Protein product: CASSPRIGNEQFF.

The chain combines TRBV9 with TRBJ2-5; the D gene is possibly TRBD1 (6 bases). Trimming removed 4 bases from V and 1 base from J, with 14 bases in between. CDR3 size: 15 residues. Per the germline V gene, CDR1 is SGDLS and CDR2 is YYNGEE. CDR3 bases: TGTGCCAGCAGCCCTCTTGGGGGCGTCCAAGAGACCCAGTACTTC. Translation: CASSPLGGVQETQYF.

There are many counts of this clonotype. The gene calls are TRBV18 and TRBJ2-7; 9 bases match TRBD2. This CDR3 is built from 15 residues. The trim removed 1 base at V and 4 bases at J, leaving 5 bases unmatched. Germline V CDR1 and CDR2: KGHSH, LQKENI. CDR3 in DNA: TGTGCCAGCTCACCACTAGCGGGAGACTCGTACGAGCAGTACTTC. It specifies CASSPLAGDSYEQYF.

This clonotype showed up many times. This chain uses TRBV7-3 with TRBJ2-5, with 7 nucleotides matching TRBD2. The CDR3 spans 15 residues. In germline, CDR1 is SGHTA, CDR2 FQGTGA. J was trimmed by 2 bases and V by 5 bases; bases with no gene match: 8. CDR3 sequence reads: CASSLGPAGQETQYF. The CDR3 DNA sequence: TGTGCCAGCAGCCTCGGGCCAGCGGGACAAGAGACCCAGTACTTC.

The chain couples TRBV29-1 to TRBJ2-3, with a possible D match to TRBD2 (5 bases). The CDR3 sequence is 14 residues long. The V gene's germline CDR1 is SQVTM and CDR2 ANQGSEA. The V end lost 6 bases, the J end lost 6 bases, and 19 bases lay between the germline ends. CDR3 in DNA: TGCAGCGTAATAGCCGAGGGCGTGGCGGATACGCAGTATTTT. It specifies CSVIAEGVADTQYF.